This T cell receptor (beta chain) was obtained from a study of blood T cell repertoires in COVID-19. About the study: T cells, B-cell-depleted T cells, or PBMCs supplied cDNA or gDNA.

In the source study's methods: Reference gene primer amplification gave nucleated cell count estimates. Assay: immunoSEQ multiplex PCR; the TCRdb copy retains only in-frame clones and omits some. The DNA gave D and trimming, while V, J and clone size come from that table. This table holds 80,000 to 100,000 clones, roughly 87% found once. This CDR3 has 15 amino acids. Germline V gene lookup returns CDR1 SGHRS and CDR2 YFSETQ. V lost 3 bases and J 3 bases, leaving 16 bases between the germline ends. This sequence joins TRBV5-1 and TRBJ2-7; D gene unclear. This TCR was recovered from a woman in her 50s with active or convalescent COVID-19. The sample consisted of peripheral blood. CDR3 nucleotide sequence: TGCGCCAGCAGCTCCTACGGTATACCTCTCTACGAGCAGTACTTC. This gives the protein CASSSYGIPLYEQYF.